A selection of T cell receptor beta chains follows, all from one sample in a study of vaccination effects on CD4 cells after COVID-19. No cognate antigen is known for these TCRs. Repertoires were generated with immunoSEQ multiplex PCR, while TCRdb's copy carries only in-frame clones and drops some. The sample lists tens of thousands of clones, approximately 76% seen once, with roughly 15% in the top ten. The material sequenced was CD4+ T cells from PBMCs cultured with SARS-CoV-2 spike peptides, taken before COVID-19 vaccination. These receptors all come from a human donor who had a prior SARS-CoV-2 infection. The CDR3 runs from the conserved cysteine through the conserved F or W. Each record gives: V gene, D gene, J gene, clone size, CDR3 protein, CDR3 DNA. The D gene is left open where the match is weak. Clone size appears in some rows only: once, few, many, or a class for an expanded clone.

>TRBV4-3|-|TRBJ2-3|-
CASSRVRQNDADTQYF
TGCGCCAGCAGCCGGGTAAGGCAGAATGATGCAGATACGCAGTATTTT
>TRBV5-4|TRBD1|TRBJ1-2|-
CASSLWGGQGDRYTF
TGTGCCAGCAGCTTGTGGGGGGGGCAGGGGGATCGCTACACCTTC
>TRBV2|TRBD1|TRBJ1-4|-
CASSPRTGWNEKLFF
TGTGCCAGCAGCCCAAGGACAGGGTGGAATGAAAAACTGTTTTTT
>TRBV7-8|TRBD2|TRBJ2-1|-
CASSSGGGAGSYNEQFF
TGTGCCAGCTCGTCCGGCGGGGGGGCCGGGTCCTACAATGAGCAGTTCTTC
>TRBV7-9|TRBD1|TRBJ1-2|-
CASSPGQGSGYTF
TGTGCCAGCAGCCCGGGACAGGGGTCTGGCTACACCTTC
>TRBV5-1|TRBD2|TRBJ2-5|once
CASSLYGRAGGETQYF
TGCGCCAGCAGCTTGTACGGCAGGGCGGGGGGAGAGACCCAGTACTTC
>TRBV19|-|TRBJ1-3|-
CASSTIGISGNTIYF
TGTGCCAGTAGTACGATCGGCATCTCTGGAAACACCATATATTTT
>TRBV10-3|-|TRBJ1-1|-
CAISESSGGTEAFF
TGTGCCATCAGTGAGTCGTCGGGGGGCACTGAAGCTTTCTTT
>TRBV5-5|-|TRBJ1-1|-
CASGGANTEAFF
TGTGCCAGCGGCGGGGCGAACACTGAAGCTTTCTTT
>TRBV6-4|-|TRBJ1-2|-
CASSEGPGEIYGYTF
TGTGCCAGCAGTGAGGGTCCAGGGGAGATCTATGGCTACACCTTC
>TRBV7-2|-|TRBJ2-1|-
CASSLTARGVGEQFF
TGTGCCAGCAGCTTAACGGCCAGGGGAGTAGGTGAGCAGTTCTTC
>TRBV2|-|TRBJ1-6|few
CASRVSNSPLHF
TGTGCCAGCAGGGTCAGTAATTCACCCCTCCACTTT
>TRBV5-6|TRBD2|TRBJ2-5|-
CASSSTSGEETQYF
TGTGCCAGCAGCTCGACTAGCGGGGAAGAGACCCAGTACTTC
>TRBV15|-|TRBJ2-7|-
CATSSYPWQGNEQYF
TGTGCCACCAGCAGTTACCCCTGGCAGGGTAACGAGCAGTACTTC
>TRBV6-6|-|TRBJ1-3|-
CASSYSGGLSGNTIYF
TGTGCCAGCAGTTACTCAGGTGGGCTCTCTGGAAACACCATATATTTT
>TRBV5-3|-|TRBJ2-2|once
CARSEGGSRLVTGELFF
TGTGCCAGAAGCGAGGGTGGATCGAGACTAGTTACCGGGGAGCTGTTTTTT
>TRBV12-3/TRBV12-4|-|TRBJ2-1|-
CASSLLEGNEQFF
TGTGCCAGCAGTTTATTAGAAGGGAATGAGCAGTTCTTC
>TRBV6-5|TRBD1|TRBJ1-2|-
CASSYSPDRDYGYTF
TGTGCCAGCAGTTACTCACCGGACAGGGACTATGGCTACACCTTC
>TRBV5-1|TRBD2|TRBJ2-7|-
CASSKGLAGNYEQYF
TGCGCCAGCAGCAAAGGACTAGCGGGGAATTACGAGCAGTACTTC
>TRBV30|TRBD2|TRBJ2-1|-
CAWTLLAGYFNEQFF
TGTGCCTGGACCCTACTAGCGGGGTATTTCAATGAGCAGTTCTTC
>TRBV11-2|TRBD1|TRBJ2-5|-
CASSLWSRVTGEETQYF
TGTGCCAGCAGCTTATGGTCCAGGGTAACAGGGGAAGAGACCCAGTACTTC
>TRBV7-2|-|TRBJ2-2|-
CASSPGLNTGELFF
TGTGCCAGCAGCCCGGGCCTTAACACCGGGGAGCTGTTTTTT
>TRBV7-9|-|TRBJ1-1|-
CASTLTGNTEAFF
TGTGCCAGCACCCTCACAGGGAACACTGAAGCTTTCTTT
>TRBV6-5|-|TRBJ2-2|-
CASRKNGELFF
TGTGCCAGCAGGAAGAACGGGGAGCTGTTTTTT
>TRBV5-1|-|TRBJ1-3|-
CASRLSTTASGNTIYF
TGCGCCAGCCGACTTTCTACGACGGCCTCTGGAAACACCATATATTTT
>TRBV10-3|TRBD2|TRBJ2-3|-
CAISGSLAESTDTQYF
TGTGCCATCAGTGGTTCCCTAGCGGAGAGCACAGATACGCAGTATTTT
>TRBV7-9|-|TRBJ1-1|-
CASSTPGNTEAFF
TGTGCCAGCAGCACTCCAGGGAACACTGAAGCTTTCTTT
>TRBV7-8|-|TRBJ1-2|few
CASSRRDRQNGYTF
TGTGCCAGCAGCCGTCGGGACCGACAAAATGGCTACACCTTC
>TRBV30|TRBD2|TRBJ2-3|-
CAWSWGLAGGTDTQYF
TGTGCCTGGAGTTGGGGACTAGCGGGGGGCACAGATACGCAGTATTTT
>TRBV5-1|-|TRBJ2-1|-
CASSLVTSANEQFF
TGCGCCAGCAGCTTGGTCACCAGTGCGAATGAGCAGTTCTTC
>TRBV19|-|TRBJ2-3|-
CASSIRGTDTQYF
TGTGCCAGTAGTATACGGGGAACAGATACGCAGTATTTT
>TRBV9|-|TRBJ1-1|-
CASSVGAENTEAFF
TGTGCCAGCAGCGTAGGTGCAGAAAACACTGAAGCTTTCTTT
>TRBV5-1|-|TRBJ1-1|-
CASTLAPGANTEAFF
TGCGCCAGCACCTTAGCTCCGGGTGCGAACACTGAAGCTTTCTTT
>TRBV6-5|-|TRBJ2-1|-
CASRRLGRNFYEQFF
TGTGCCAGCAGAAGATTGGGACGTAATTTCTATGAGCAGTTCTTC
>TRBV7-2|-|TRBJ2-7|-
CASSFSAGTEQYF
TGTGCCAGCAGCTTTTCGGCGGGTACCGAGCAGTACTTC
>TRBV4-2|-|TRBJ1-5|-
CASSQDPDLGPQHF
TGTGCCAGCAGCCAAGATCCGGACCTCGGCCCCCAGCATTTT
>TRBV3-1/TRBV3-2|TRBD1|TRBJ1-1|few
CASSLRTGVEAFF
TGTGCCAGCAGCCTACGGACAGGGGTTGAGGCTTTCTTT
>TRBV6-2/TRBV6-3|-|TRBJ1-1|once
CASSYTLMTDRNTEAFF
TGTGCCAGCAGTTACACCCTAATGACGGACAGAAACACTGAAGCTTTCTTT
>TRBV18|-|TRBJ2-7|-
CASSILPGLRGYEQYF
TGTGCCAGCTCCATTCTTCCGGGCCTCCGGGGCTACGAGCAGTACTTC
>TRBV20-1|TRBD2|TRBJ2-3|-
CSASLLAGGTDTQYF
TGCAGTGCTAGTTTGCTAGCGGGGGGCACAGATACGCAGTATTTT
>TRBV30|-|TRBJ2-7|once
CAWSALVGASSYEQYF
TGTGCCTGGAGTGCGCTTGTGGGGGCGAGCTCCTACGAGCAGTACTTC
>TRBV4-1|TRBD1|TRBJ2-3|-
CASSQDWDRGSTDTQYF
TGCGCCAGCAGCCAAGATTGGGACAGGGGTAGCACAGATACGCAGTATTTT
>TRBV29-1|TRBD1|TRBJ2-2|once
CSALTGGFNTGELFF
TGCAGCGCACTGACAGGGGGATTTAACACCGGGGAGCTGTTTTTT